A single sample gave rise to the 23 T cell receptor beta chains below, sequenced in a study of blood T cell repertoires in COVID-19. Method: immunoSEQ multiplex PCR; TCRdb's copy keeps in-frame clones and lacks some. The sample carries about 380,000 clones, more than 75% recorded once. What was sequenced was PBMCs or T cells enriched from blood (not recorded which). The receptors stem from a woman younger than 35 who had recovered from COVID-19.

The chain has TRBV5-1 and TRBJ2-5, with TRBD2 identical over 11 bases. J was trimmed by 6 bases and V by 3 bases; bases with no gene match: 10. The germline V gene encodes CDR1 SGHRS and CDR2 YFSETQ. This CDR3 is 16 amino acids long. The CDR3 loop reads CASSSLLAGDSKTQYF. The DNA for the CDR3 is TGCGCCAGCAGCTCCCTACTAGCGGGGGATTCGAAGACCCAGTACTTC.

The chain has TRBV3-1 (or the pseudogene TRBV3-2) and TRBJ2-2; 7 bases match TRBD2. CDR1 LGHDT and CDR2 YNNKEL come from the germline V gene (reference sequence). The CDR3 spans 17 residues. The junction had 12 bases not matched to a gene; V was cut back by 4 bases and J by 4 bases. CDR3 DNA: TGTGCCAGCAGCCCCGACCGACTAGCTAGCGGCACCGGGGAGCTGTTTTTT. It specifies CASSPDRLASGTGELFF.

V and J are TRBV19 and TRBJ2-3; 7 bases fit TRBD1. CDR3 length: 14 amino acids. V gave up 4 bases and J gave up 3 bases; unmatched junction bases: 4. Germline-derived CDR1 and CDR2 are LNHDA and SQIVND (reference sequence). The CDR3 protein is CASSRPTGTDTQYF. As DNA, the CDR3 is TGTGCCAGTAGTAGACCGACAGGGACAGATACGCAGTATTTT.

The V and J genes are TRBV7-3 and TRBJ2-4; 11 bases line up with TRBD1. The CDR3 runs to 15 residues. V lost 8 bases, J lost 5 bases, and 8 bases stayed unmatched. Germline V gene sequence: CDR1 SGHTA, CDR2 FQGTGA. The CDR3 loop reads CASGGQGALENIQYF. The CDR3 coding sequence is TGTGCCAGCGGCGGACAGGGGGCTTTAGAAAACATTCAGTACTTC.

The V gene is TRBV30, the J gene TRBJ2-7, with a weak D call TRBD1 (6 bases). From germline, CDR1 is GTSNPN and CDR2 SVGIG (reference sequence). The CDR3 length is 12 residues. The V end was cut by 2 bases, the J end by 5 bases, with 10 bases between. CDR3 sequence (DNA): TGTGCCTGGAGTCCAGGGGACCACGAGCAGTACTTC. Encoded protein: CAWSPGDHEQYF.

This sequence joins TRBV6-5 and TRBJ2-7; D is perhaps TRBD1 (5 bases). This CDR3 contains 14 residues. Germline values: CDR1 MNHEY, CDR2 SVGAGI. Deletions cut 2 bases from V and 5 bases from J, with 13 bases between. In nucleotides, the CDR3 is TGTGCCAGCAGTTACAGGGGAAAAATTCACGAGCAGTACTTC. Protein sequence: CASSYRGKIHEQYF.

The chain employs TRBV2 and TRBJ1-2; 8 positions agree with TRBD1. V dropped 9 bases and J dropped 5; count of bases not matched to a gene: 5. The germline gives CDR1 SNHLY, CDR2 FYNNEI. The CDR3 runs to 12 residues. The CDR3 DNA reads TGTGCCAGAGCTACAGGGGGTTATGGCTACACCTTC. Translating gives CARATGGYGYTF. The whole variable domain, filled in from reference TRBV2 and TRBJ1-2, reads EPEVTQTPSHQVTQMGQEVILRCVPISNHLYFYWYRQILGQKVEFLVSFYNNEISEKSEIFDDQFSVERPDGSNFTLKIRSTKLEDSAMYFCARATGGYGYTFGSGTRLTVV.

The chain couples TRBV24-1 to TRBJ1-5; no clear D gene. Germline CDR1 reads KGHDR; CDR2 reads SFDVKD. The CDR3 has 14 residues. V was cut by 5 bases and J by 7 bases, with 14 bases left in between. As DNA, the CDR3 is TGTGCCACCAGTGCTGAGGGAGTGGAGCAGCCCCAGCATTTT. Its protein is CATSAEGVEQPQHF.

The chain employs TRBV3-1 (or the pseudogene TRBV3-2) and TRBJ2-7; D is perhaps TRBD1 (6 bases). With 4 bases removed from V and 0 bases from J, the gap between germline ends came to 19 bases. The germline V gene encodes CDR1 LGHDT and CDR2 YNNKEL (reference sequence). The CDR3 spans 17 residues. CDR3 protein: CASSRLETRDTSYEQYF. Here the CDR3 DNA reads TGTGCCAGCAGCCGCTTGGAGACCCGGGACACCTCCTACGAGCAGTACTTC.

The J gene is TRBJ2-3, the V gene TRBV5-1; TRBD2 might be the D (5 bases). The CDR3 spans 15 residues. The ends were cut back, 0 bases at V and 5 bases at J, with 13 bases in the middle. Germline V CDR1 and CDR2: SGHRS, YFSETQ. CDR3 residues: CASSLAGVEVDTQYF. The DNA of the CDR3 is TGCGCCAGCAGCTTGGCCGGAGTGGAGGTAGATACGCAGTATTTT.

The chain uses TRBV7-9 and TRBJ2-7, with D unresolved. CDR1 and CDR2 from the germline V gene are SEHNR and FQNEAQ (reference sequence). With 5 bases removed from V and 6 bases from J, the gap between germline ends came to 11 bases. The length of the CDR3 is 12 residues. The CDR3 DNA follows: TGTGCCAGCAGCCTACTTCATATCGAGCAGTACTTC. Its translation: CASSLLHIEQYF.

This clone was seen a single time. The V call is TRBV11-2, the J call TRBJ1-1; unclear D gene. The germline V gene encodes CDR1 SGHAT and CDR2 FQNNGV. The CDR3 contains 13 residues. Trimming took off 6 bases at V and 1 base at J, with 9 bases between the two ends. The chain's CDR3 is CASSNTPNTEAFF. The CDR3 DNA sequence: TGTGCCAGCAGTAATACACCGAACACTGAAGCTTTCTTT.

The rearrangement uses TRBV11-1 and TRBJ2-1; possible D gene TRBD2, 6 bases. The CDR3 spans 14 residues. V lost 5 bases to trimming and J lost 3 bases, with 11 bases between them. In germline, CDR1 is SGHAT, CDR2 FQDESV (reference sequence). For the CDR3, the DNA is TGTGCCAGCAGCCAGGGACTCTTCTACAATGAGCAGTTCTTC. Translation: CASSQGLFYNEQFF.

The chain recombines TRBV4-2 with TRBJ1-5; D is unclear. This CDR3 region has 12 residues. Trimming shortened V by 1 base and J by 4 bases, and 2 bases separated the two germline ends. Germline CDR1 reads LGHNA; CDR2 reads YNFKEQ. The CDR3 is CASSQVNQPQHF. The CDR3 nucleotides are TGTGCCAGCAGCCAAGTAAATCAGCCCCAGCATTTT.

The J gene is TRBJ2-7, the V gene TRBV5-1; D gene ambiguous. CDR3 length: 13 amino acids. Germline loops: CDR1 SGHRS, CDR2 YFSETQ. The V and J ends lost 5 bases and 3 bases respectively, with 12 bases between them. CDR3 sequence reads: CASRSTDNYEQYF. The CDR3 DNA sequence: TGCGCCAGCAGGTCAACCGACAACTACGAGCAGTACTTC.

This clone was picked up one time. The chain is built from TRBV30 and TRBJ1-1; D is undetermined. The CDR3 is 13 residues long. Germline CDR1 is GTSNPN and CDR2 is SVGIG (reference sequence). Trimming took 5 bases from V and 4 from J, leaving 14 bases between them. CDR3 in DNA: TGTGCCTGGTCTGGGGTACGGGGCACTGAAGCTTTCTTT. Encoded protein: CAWSGVRGTEAFF.

The chain joins TRBV18 to TRBJ2-7; possible D gene TRBD1, 5 bases. Germline CDR1 and CDR2: KGHSH and LQKENI. V lost 5 bases, J lost 2 bases, and 10 bases lay in between. CDR3 length: 13 amino acids. CDR3: CASSDTGAYEQYF. CDR3 nucleotides: TGTGCCAGCTCAGATACAGGAGCCTACGAGCAGTACTTC.

This chain connects TRBV6-5 to TRBJ1-2; 7 bases align to TRBD1. Germline CDR1 reads MNHEY; CDR2 reads SVGAGI. This CDR3 is 14 amino acids long. Trimming at V came to 5 bases and at J to 4 bases, leaving 7 bases not matched to a gene. The CDR3 nucleotides read TGTGCCAGCAGTCGGAGGGGGCAGGCCTATGGCTACACCTTC. It specifies CASSRRGQAYGYTF.

A word on this clone: Other DNA sequences within the sample encode an identical CDR3. V and J are TRBV5-1 and TRBJ2-2, with 7 bases matching TRBD1. V was clipped by 2 bases and J by 8 bases; unmatched bases: 3. Germline-derived CDR1 and CDR2 are SGHRS and YFSETQ. There are 13 residues in the CDR3. CDR3 nucleotide sequence: TGCGCCAGCAGCTTAGAGGGGGCAGGGGAGCTGTTTTTT. Amino acids: CASSLEGAGELFF.

The V and J genes are TRBV27 and TRBJ2-3, with D unclear. V shed 2 bases and J shed 3 bases, with 15 bases lying between them. This CDR3 spans 16 amino acids. Germline V gene data show CDR1 as MNHEY and CDR2 as SMNVEV (reference sequence). The CDR3 reads CASSLRGGLLTDTQYF. CDR3 nucleotide sequence: TGTGCCAGCAGTTTACGAGGTGGCCTTCTGACAGATACGCAGTATTTT.

The genes are TRBV4-1 and TRBJ2-5; 10 nucleotides match TRBD2. With 2 bases clipped from V and 5 bases from J, the junction kept 8 bases outside the gene matches. Germline loops: CDR1 MGHRA, CDR2 YSYEKL. The CDR3 is 16 residues long. This CDR3 is CASSQTTRAGGETQYF. The CDR3 DNA reads as TGCGCCAGCAGCCAAACAACCCGAGCGGGGGGGGAGACCCAGTACTTC.

The chain recombines TRBV5-1 with TRBJ1-5, with 8 positions matching TRBD1. The CDR3 loop spans 14 amino acids. Looked up from germline, CDR1 is SGHRS and CDR2 is YFSETQ. V dropped 5 bases and J dropped 4; count of bases not matched to a gene: 5. The CDR3 reads CASRPDRGNQPQHF. The CDR3 DNA is TGCGCCAGCAGACCTGACAGGGGAAATCAGCCCCAGCATTTT.

This clone was counted a single time. This rearrangement joins TRBV28 to TRBJ1-2, with D possibly TRBD1 on 5 matching bases. V lost 5 bases, J lost 2 bases, and 21 bases lay in between. Germline V gene data show CDR1 as MDHEN and CDR2 as SYDVKM. CDR3 length: 17 residues. Written as DNA, the CDR3 is TGTGCCAGCAGTCCCTCAGGGACGGGGGGTAGGAACTATGGCTACACCTTC. Translated: CASSPSGTGGRNYGYTF.